These 32 T cell receptor beta chains came from one sample sequenced in a study of OX40 agonist ivuxolimab in advanced cancers. The data were produced by immunoSEQ multiplex PCR, yet TCRdb's version contains in-frame clones alone and is incomplete. This table holds some 35,000 clones, around four fifths found once. Here the sequenced sample was CD4+ or CD8+ T cells sorted from blood, taken in a trial of the OX40 agonist ivuxolimab. These receptors originate from an adult with an advanced solid tumor such as melanoma, head and neck, liver or kidney cancer.

This clone showed up just once. V usage is TRBV5-5 and J usage is TRBJ2-7; possibly TRBD2 for D (5 bases). The CDR3 extends over 13 amino acids. The germline CDR1 and CDR2 sequences are SGHKS and YYEKEE (reference sequence). Trimming took 3 bases from V and 2 from J, leaving 9 bases between them. DNA of the CDR3: TGTGCCAGCAGCTCGGGAACGACCTACGAGCAGTACTTC. It is translated as CASSSGTTYEQYF.

This clone was picked up a small number of times. The chain is built from TRBV7-8 and TRBJ2-7; D gene unclear. From germline, CDR1 is SGHVS and CDR2 FQNEAQ. There are 13 residues in the CDR3. V was clipped by 1 base and J by 5 bases, with 9 bases between them. For the CDR3, the DNA is TGTGCCAGCAGCTTAGTTGGGTACGACGAGCAGTACTTC. Translation gives CASSLVGYDEQYF.

The chain carries TRBV2 and TRBJ2-7, with 12 nucleotides matching TRBD1. CDR1 and CDR2 (germline): SNHLY, FYNNEI. CDR3 length: 15 residues. V lost 4 bases to trimming and J lost 5 bases; unmatched junction nucleotides: 6. CDR3 sequence (DNA): TGTGCCAGCAGTGGAGGGACAGGGGGCTGGGACGAGCAGTACTTC. Translating it yields CASSGGTGGWDEQYF.

The genes are TRBV20-1 and TRBJ2-7; weak D call: TRBD1 (6 bases). Deletions cut 5 bases from V and 6 bases from J, with 11 bases between. Germline V gene lookup returns CDR1 DFQATT and CDR2 SNEGSKA (reference sequence). CDR3 length equals 11 residues. The chain's CDR3 is CSAPQGIEQYF. CDR3 coding DNA: TGCAGTGCTCCCCAGGGGATCGAGCAGTACTTC.

This clone showed up just a few times. The chain combines TRBV7-6 with TRBJ1-1, with D maybe TRBD1 (6 bases). The V and J ends lost 5 bases and 4 bases respectively, with 11 bases between them. Germline V gene lookup returns CDR1 SGHVS and CDR2 FNYEAQ. This CDR3 is built from 13 residues. For the CDR3, the DNA is TGTGCCAGCAGCCCCGGGGGGGCCACTGAAGCTTTCTTT. It translates to CASSPGGATEAFF.

This clone is medium-sized (0.01 to 0.1%) by share. This sequence joins TRBV27 and TRBJ1-2, with D unclear. Germline CDR1 is MNHEY and CDR2 is SMNVEV (reference sequence). This CDR3 is built from 13 residues. With 2 bases removed from V and 6 bases from J, the gap between germline ends came to 10 bases. The CDR3 loop reads CASSLRSGNGYTF. The CDR3, as DNA: TGTGCCAGCAGTTTACGTAGTGGGAATGGCTACACCTTC.

This chain connects TRBV4-1 to TRBJ2-1; D is unresolved. Germline V gene sequence: CDR1 MGHRA, CDR2 YSYEKL. The CDR3 is 16 amino acids. V shed 0 bases and J shed 7 bases, with 16 bases lying between them. The CDR3 DNA reads TGCGCCAGCAGCCAAGATCCCGGGCAGCTTACAAATGAGCAGTTCTTC. Amino acids: CASSQDPGQLTNEQFF.

The count of this clone is one. The chain uses TRBV7-8 and TRBJ1-1, with 10 bases matching TRBD1. This CDR3 is 16 amino acids long. V shed 1 base and J 0 bases; nucleotides not matched to a gene: 2. CDR1 and CDR2 from the germline V gene are SGHVS and FQNEAQ. Written as DNA, the CDR3 is TGTGCCAGCAGCTTAGAGGGGACAGGGGTGAACACTGAAGCTTTCTTT. This sequence encodes CASSLEGTGVNTEAFF.

V usage is TRBV11-2 and J usage is TRBJ1-1; possible D gene TRBD1, 5 bases. CDR3 length: 15 amino acids. In germline, CDR1 is SGHAT, CDR2 FQNNGV. Trimming took off 4 bases at V and 5 bases at J, with 17 bases between the two ends. The DNA for the CDR3 is TGTGCCAGCAGCTGGCGTGGGGGAGGGAGTACTGAAGCTTTCTTT. It yields the protein CASSWRGGGSTEAFF.

The chain links TRBV27 to TRBJ1-5; D gene uncertain. The ends were cut back, 2 bases at V and 4 bases at J, with 9 bases in the middle. The CDR3 consists of 14 residues. Germline V gene sequence: CDR1 MNHEY, CDR2 SMNVEV (reference sequence). The CDR3 DNA follows: TGTGCCAGCAGTTTAAAAGGGCTAAATCAGCCCCAGCATTTT. It specifies CASSLKGLNQPQHF.

This clone was found once. Additional DNA sequences in this sample encode the identical CDR3. V and J are TRBV30 and TRBJ1-5, with a weak D call TRBD1 (5 bases). There are 15 residues in the CDR3. Trimming stripped 0 bases from V and 2 bases from J, with 11 bases between. Germline CDR1 and CDR2: GTSNPN and SVGIG (reference sequence). CDR3 bases: TGTGCCTGGAGTGTACCTGGGGGAGGCAATCAGCCCCAGCATTTT. Its translation: CAWSVPGGGNQPQHF.

This chain links TRBV6-1 with TRBJ1-1; D is unresolved. The V end lost 5 bases, the J end lost 0 bases, and 13 bases lay between the germline ends. The CDR3 sequence is 15 residues long. Germline CDR1 MNHNS, CDR2 SASEGT. CDR3 residues: CASSPMGTVNTEAFF. In DNA, the CDR3 is TGTGCCAGCAGTCCGATGGGTACAGTGAACACTGAAGCTTTCTTT.

This clone appeared a single time. The chain's CDR3 is CASSRRASGNQPQHF. In DNA form, the CDR3 reads TGTGCCAGTAGTCGCCGGGCCTCCGGCAATCAGCCCCAGCATTTT. V and J are TRBV19 and TRBJ1-5; D unclear. Germline V gene lookup returns CDR1 LNHDA and CDR2 SQIVND (reference sequence). Trimming shortened V by 5 bases and J by 2 bases, and 13 bases separated the two germline ends. This CDR3 spans 15 amino acids.

This clone has a handful of counts. The V gene is TRBV5-4, the J gene TRBJ2-3, with 12 nucleotides matching TRBD2. The V segment lost 2 bases and the J segment 0 bases; nucleotides outside the gene matches: 7. Germline V gene lookup returns CDR1 SGHNT and CDR2 YYREEE (reference sequence). This CDR3 has 18 amino acids. The DNA for the CDR3 is TGTGCCAGCAGCTTCCTAGCGGGAGGGCCCTCTAGCACAGATACGCAGTATTTT. Protein product: CASSFLAGGPSSTDTQYF.

The V and J genes are TRBV9 and TRBJ1-5; D is perhaps TRBD1 (6 bases). The CDR3 runs to 15 residues. Germline CDR1 and CDR2: SGDLS and YYNGEE. The germline V and J ends were trimmed by 7 bases and 0 bases, with 14 bases remaining between them. CDR3 sequence reads: CASGQGQYSNQPQHF. The CDR3 DNA sequence: TGTGCCAGCGGCCAAGGACAGTATAGCAATCAGCCCCAGCATTTT. The full variable domain, rest sourced from reference TRBV9 and TRBJ1-5, is DSGVTQTPKHLITATGQRVTLRCSPRSGDLSVYWYQQSLDQGLQFLIQYYNGEERAKGNILERFSAQQFPDLHSELNLSSLELGDSALYFCASGQGQYSNQPQHFGDGTRLSIL.

The chain combines TRBV5-1 with TRBJ2-3, with 15 bases identical to TRBD2. CDR3 length equals 19 residues. The germline V gene has CDR1 SGHRS and CDR2 YFSETQ. Trimming at V came to 4 bases and at J to 5 bases, leaving 14 bases not matched to a gene. CDR3 amino acids: CASSAFSWTSGRAGDTQYF. CDR3 sequence (DNA): TGCGCCAGCAGCGCATTTTCTTGGACTAGCGGGAGGGCCGGAGATACGCAGTATTTT.

The chain recombines TRBV7-8 with TRBJ1-1; the match to TRBD1 covers 7 bases. After removal of 0 bases from V and 0 bases from J, the junction contained 1 base not matched to a gene. The CDR3 contains 15 residues. The germline CDR1 and CDR2 sequences are SGHVS and FQNEAQ. As DNA, the CDR3 is TGTGCCAGCAGCTTAGCGCAGGGGGTGAACACTGAAGCTTTCTTT. It is translated as CASSLAQGVNTEAFF.

This clone was seen a single time. This chain links TRBV5-4 with TRBJ2-7, with TRBD2 matching over 9 bases. Germline V lookup: CDR1 SGHNT, CDR2 YYREEE (reference sequence). The CDR3 consists of 15 residues. V lost 0 bases to trimming and J lost 7 bases; unmatched junction nucleotides: 8. Here the CDR3 reads CASSLGPGTSPEQYF. The CDR3 bases are TGTGCCAGCAGCTTGGGCCCCGGGACTAGCCCGGAGCAGTACTTC.

V is TRBV14 and J is TRBJ2-7; D is tentatively TRBD1 or TRBD2 (5 bases each). The V end lost 0 bases, the J end lost 4 bases, and 13 bases lay between the germline ends. The CDR3 spans 15 residues. Germline V gives CDR1 SGHDN, CDR2 FVKESK. CDR3 DNA sequence: TGTGCCAGCAGCCAAGAACAGGAGGCTGCATACGAGCAGTACTTC. Translated: CASSQEQEAAYEQYF.

V and J are TRBV5-1 and TRBJ2-1; perhaps TRBD2 as D (5 bases). There are 15 residues in the CDR3. The germline V gene has CDR1 SGHRS and CDR2 YFSETQ. V lost 1 base, J lost 2 bases, and 10 bases lay in between. The CDR3 nucleotides read TGCGCCAGCAGCTTGTCCCTAGCCGCCTACAATGAGCAGTTCTTC. This codes for CASSLSLAAYNEQFF.

The chain has TRBV2 and TRBJ2-1; D is uncertain. Germline assignment: CDR1 SNHLY and CDR2 FYNNEI. This CDR3 has 10 residues. V was trimmed by 6 bases and J by 4 bases, leaving 1 base between them. CDR3 coding DNA: TGTGCCAGCAGGTACAATGAGCAGTTCTTC. It is translated as CASRYNEQFF.

The chain combines TRBV5-6 with TRBJ1-2; weak D call: TRBD1 (5 bases). The CDR3 consists of 15 residues. The V end was cut by 0 bases, the J end by 1 base, with 10 bases between. From germline, CDR1 is SGHDT and CDR2 YYEEEE. CDR3 sequence (DNA): TGTGCCAGCAGCTTGGGGGGCGAACTTAACTATGGCTACACCTTC. This sequence encodes CASSLGGELNYGYTF. Based on the CDR3 plus reference TRBV5-6 and TRBJ1-2, the full variable domain is DAGVTQSPTHLIKTRGQQVTLRCSPKSGHDTVSWYQQALGQGPQFIFQYYEEEERQRGNFPDRFSGHQFPNYSSELNVNALLLGDSALYLCASSLGGELNYGYTFGSGTRLTVV.

The chain combines TRBV27 with TRBJ2-1; D unclear. V shed 2 bases and J shed 5 bases, with 7 bases lying between them. This CDR3 comprises 13 residues. The germline CDR1 and CDR2 sequences are MNHEY and SMNVEV (reference sequence). The CDR3 region is CASSLGLDNEQFF. CDR3 nucleotides: TGTGCCAGCAGTTTAGGTCTAGACAATGAGCAGTTCTTC.

Details on this clone: At one boundary the junction diverges from the germline segment, which might be a read error. This chain joins TRBV7-7 and TRBJ2-5; possibly TRBD1 or TRBD2 for D (5 bases each). Germline CDR1 and CDR2: SSHAT and FNYEAQ (reference sequence). There are 15 residues in the CDR3. The CDR3 region is CASSTTRGWGETQYF. The CDR3 DNA is TGTGCTAGCAGCACCACTAGGGGATGGGGGGAGACCCAGTACTTC.

V is TRBV29-1 and J is TRBJ1-2; D perhaps matches TRBD1 (5 bases). Between the trimmed V and J ends, which lost 3 bases and 3 bases, there was a span of 20 bases. The length of the CDR3 is 16 residues. Per germline, CDR1 SQVTM and CDR2 ANQGSEA. CDR3 nucleotides: TGCAGCGTTGACCGTCCCAGCCAGGGAGTACACTATGGCTACACCTTC. Its protein product is CSVDRPSQGVHYGYTF.

This clone was detected a few times. The chain carries TRBV11-2 and TRBJ1-2, with TRBD1 as a possible D gene (5 bases). V lost 5 bases to trimming and J lost 4 bases, with 14 bases between them. Germline V gene data show CDR1 as SGHAT and CDR2 as FQNNGV. CDR3 length: 14 amino acids. CDR3 amino acids: CASSPTDSPYGYTF. The CDR3 DNA follows: TGTGCCAGCAGCCCAACCGACAGCCCCTATGGCTACACCTTC. Looking up the rest from reference TRBV11-2 and TRBJ1-2 gives the full variable domain: EAGVAQSPRYKIIEKRQSVAFWCNPISGHATLYWYQQILGQGPKLLIQFQNNGVVDDSQLPKDRFSAERLKGVDSTLKIQPAKLEDSAVYLCASSPTDSPYGYTFGSGTRLTVV.

A remark on this clone: The same CDR3 is also encoded by other DNA sequences in this sample. CDR3 nucleotide sequence: TGTGCCAGCAGTTTATCGGCCTACAATGAGCAGTTCTTC. Translation: CASSLSAYNEQFF. This chain uses TRBV27 with TRBJ2-1, with no clear D. Trimming removed 0 bases from V and 2 bases from J, with 2 bases in between. CDR3 length: 13 amino acids. The germline CDR1 and CDR2 sequences are MNHEY and SMNVEV (reference sequence).

The V call is TRBV6-5, the J call TRBJ1-2; TRBD1 is a possible D gene (6 bases). V shed 7 bases and J shed 4 bases, with 19 bases lying between them. The V gene's germline CDR1 is MNHEY and CDR2 SVGAGI. CDR3 length: 15 residues. The CDR3 DNA reads as TGTGCCAGCACTCAATCTTACGGGGACATCTATGGCTACACCTTC. Protein: CASTQSYGDIYGYTF.

There are a few counts of this clone. J is TRBJ2-7 and V is TRBV7-3; D call uncertain. CDR1 is SGHTA and CDR2 is FQGTGA in the germline V gene. The CDR3 loop spans 13 amino acids. V lost 0 bases, J lost 5 bases, and 8 bases lay in between. This CDR3 reads CASSLTGSNEQYF. The CDR3 DNA follows: TGTGCCAGCAGCTTAACGGGGTCCAACGAGCAGTACTTC.

The gene calls are TRBV4-3 and TRBJ2-2; perhaps TRBD1 as D (6 bases). This CDR3 is 16 amino acids long. The germline gives CDR1 LGHNA, CDR2 YSLEER. Trimming removed 3 bases from V and 0 bases from J, with 11 bases in between. The CDR3 loop is CASSQGTRTNTGELFF. The CDR3 coding sequence is TGCGCCAGCAGCCAGGGGACACGTACGAACACCGGGGAGCTGTTTTTT.

The J gene is TRBJ2-1, the V gene TRBV27, with a possible D match to TRBD2 (5 bases). This CDR3 comprises 13 residues. CDR1 MNHEY and CDR2 SMNVEV come from the germline V gene (reference sequence). Trimming removed 7 bases at V and 6 bases at J, with 13 bases between. In DNA form, the CDR3 reads TGTGCCAGCACCCTGAGGGTCGGCAATGAGCAGTTCTTC. Its protein is CASTLRVGNEQFF.

The genes are TRBV5-6 and TRBJ2-3, with TRBD1 identical over 7 bases. V shed 2 bases, J shed 4 bases, and the junction held 4 bases outside the gene matches. The CDR3 length is 14 residues. CDR1 and CDR2 (germline): SGHDT, YYEEEE. CDR3 nucleotides: TGTGCCAGCAGCTTCGATACAGGGGCAGATACGCAGTATTTT. Encoded protein: CASSFDTGADTQYF.